Presented here are 3 T cell receptor beta chains from one specimen sequenced in a study of blood T cell repertoires in COVID-19. Repertoires were generated with immunoSEQ multiplex PCR, while TCRdb's copy carries only in-frame clones and drops some. The sample records roughly 40,000 clones, about 80% being singletons. The sequencing sample was made of peripheral blood. Receptor source: a man between 65 and 85 years old with active or convalescent COVID-19.

V and J are TRBV11-2 and TRBJ1-5, with D uncertain. This CDR3 has 12 amino acids. V shed 5 bases and J shed 4 bases, with 6 bases lying between them. From germline, CDR1 is SGHAT and CDR2 FQNNGV. This CDR3 is CASSTQNQPQHF. CDR3 coding DNA: TGTGCCAGCAGCACACAAAATCAGCCCCAGCATTTT.

The V call is TRBV10-2, the J call TRBJ2-1, with 8 bases matching TRBD1. Germline values: CDR1 WSHSY, CDR2 SAAADI. The ends lost 3 bases at V and 10 bases at J; junction bases unmatched: 11. The CDR3 has 15 residues. The CDR3 sequence: CASSDLRRGLEEQFF. CDR3 sequence (DNA): TGCGCCAGCAGTGACCTACGCAGGGGGCTCGAGGAGCAGTTCTTC.

The V and J genes are TRBV4-1 and TRBJ1-4, with D maybe TRBD1 (6 bases). The V end lost 0 bases, the J end lost 16 bases, and 15 bases lay between the germline ends. The V gene's germline CDR1 is MGHRA and CDR2 YSYEKL. The CDR3 has 13 residues. CDR3 sequence (DNA): TGCGCCAGCAGCCAAGATGACACAGGGACGCAGTTTTTT. Residues: CASSQDDTGTQFF.